What follows are 3 T cell receptor beta chains derived from one specimen sequenced in a study of regulatory T cells in long-lasting Graves disease. TCR beta libraries were built with iRepertoire HTBI primers and Arm-PCR of CDR3 regions. MiXCR was run by TCRdb on the multiplex PCR reads, yielding one entry per CDR3 protein. The sample contains 400,000 to 450,000 distinct CDR3 sequences, about a quarter of which appear only once. Described time point: persistent/refractory GD, antithyroid drugs over 5 years with positive TRAb. After RNA was extracted from PBMCs, the TCR library was made from it. The specimen comprised peripheral blood mononuclear cells (PBMCs), sampled when the disease was refractory, from a patient treated with antithyroid drugs. These receptors originate from a female donor with Graves disease.

In its sample, this clonotype was seen many times. This chain connects TRBV28 to TRBJ1-6; 7 bases agree with TRBD1. Losses at the gene ends were 3 bases for V and 0 bases for J; bases not matched to a gene: 8. This CDR3 contains 18 residues. CDR1 is MDHEN, CDR2 SYDVKM, per germline. Written as DNA, the CDR3 is TGTGCCAGCAGTTTCCCTCCTACAGGGGTCTCCTATAATTCACCCCTCCACTTT. This encodes CASSFPPTGVSYNSPLHF.

A remark on this clonotype: A single base separates this from a much larger clone, so it may be a read error. J is TRBJ1-6 and V is TRBV28; D possibly corresponds to TRBD1 (5 bases). The germline V gene has CDR1 MDHEN and CDR2 SYDVKM. This CDR3 spans 15 amino acids. V shed 7 bases and J shed 10 bases, with 20 bases lying between them. The CDR3 bases are TGTGCCAGCAATTTCCTGGCCCTGAGGGACTCACCCCTCCACTTT. Its translation: CASNFLALRDSPLHF. Full variable domain (remainder filled in from reference TRBV28 and TRBJ1-6): DVKVTQSSRYLVKRTGEKVFLECVQDMDHENMFWYRQDPGLGLRLIYFSYDVKMKEKGDIPEGYSVSREKKERFSLILESASTNQTSMYLCASNFLALRDSPLHFGNGTRLTVT.

There are a few counts of this clonotype. The chain has TRBV15 and TRBJ2-1, with TRBD2 matching 12 bases. Trimming took 0 bases from V and 1 from J; bases not matched to a gene: 13. Germline loops: CDR1 LNHNV, CDR2 YYDKDF (reference sequence). The CDR3 has 21 residues. CDR3 sequence reads: CATSRDGESGLAGTSYNEQFF. For the CDR3, the DNA is TGTGCCACCAGCAGAGATGGTGAATCGGGACTAGCGGGTACGTCCTACAATGAGCAGTTCTTC. Looking up the rest from reference TRBV15 and TRBJ2-1 gives the full variable domain: DAMVIQNPRYQVTQFGKPVTLSCSQTLNHNVMYWYQQKSSQAPKLLFHYYDKDFNNEADTPDNFQSRRPNTSFCFLDIRSPGLGDTAMYLCATSRDGESGLAGTSYNEQFFGPGTRLTVL.